This T cell receptor beta chain was identified in a study of T cell changes during pregnancy in multiple sclerosis. TCRdb's table, derived via immunoSEQ multiplex PCR, lists solely in-frame clones and lacks some. The sample holds tens of thousands of clones; roughly nine tenths are singletons and the top ten take approximately 1.8%. The germline V gene encodes CDR1 MDHEN and CDR2 SYDVKM. The CDR3 totals 14 residues. The ends lost 6 bases at V and 6 bases at J; junction bases unmatched: 8. The V call is TRBV28, the J call TRBJ1-1, with 9 positions matching TRBD1. The sample in question was peripheral blood, obtained in the first trimester of pregnancy. The source of this sequence is a female donor in good health, enrolled as a control in a pregnancy study. The CDR3 DNA reads TGTGCCAGCAGCCCGACAGGGGGAAGGGCTGAAGCTTTCTTT. It yields the protein CASSPTGGRAEAFF.